The clone carrying this T cell receptor (beta chain) occurred a few times. The antigen is not known. The CDR3 has 14 amino acids. Trimming left V 3 bases short and J 4 bases short, with 12 bases between. The germline CDR1 and CDR2 sequences are MNHNS and SASEGT. This sample is drawn from a study of T cell repertoires in cytomegalovirus infection. The study, taken as a whole, reports: CMV-specific TCR beta clonotypes restricted by HLA-C were the ones dominating the ex vivo response.

A single record per CDR3 protein comes from TCRdb applying MiXCR to the reads. The table lists about 890,000 distinct CDR3 sequences, around 30% of them singletons. Material: cultured CD8+ T cells from PBMCs, obtained from culture after CMV antigen stimulation. This sequence was found in a human donor in good health (CMV status not recorded). Some clones in this sample may be carry-over from other donors' samples. This chain connects TRBV6-1 to TRBJ1-2, with D unresolved. Here the CDR3 reads CASSEDRRGYGYTF. Here the CDR3 DNA reads TGTGCCAGCAGTGAGGACCGGCGCGGCTATGGCTACACCTTC.